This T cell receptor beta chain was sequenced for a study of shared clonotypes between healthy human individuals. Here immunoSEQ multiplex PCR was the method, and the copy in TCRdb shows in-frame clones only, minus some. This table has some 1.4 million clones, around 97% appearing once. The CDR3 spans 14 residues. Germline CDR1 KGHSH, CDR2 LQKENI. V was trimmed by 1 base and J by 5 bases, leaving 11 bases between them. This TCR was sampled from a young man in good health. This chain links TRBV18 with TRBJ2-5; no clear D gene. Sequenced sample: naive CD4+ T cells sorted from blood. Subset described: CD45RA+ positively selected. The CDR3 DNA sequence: TGTGCCAGCTCACCACTCCGAACTCGGGAGACCCAGTACTTC. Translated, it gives CASSPLRTRETQYF.